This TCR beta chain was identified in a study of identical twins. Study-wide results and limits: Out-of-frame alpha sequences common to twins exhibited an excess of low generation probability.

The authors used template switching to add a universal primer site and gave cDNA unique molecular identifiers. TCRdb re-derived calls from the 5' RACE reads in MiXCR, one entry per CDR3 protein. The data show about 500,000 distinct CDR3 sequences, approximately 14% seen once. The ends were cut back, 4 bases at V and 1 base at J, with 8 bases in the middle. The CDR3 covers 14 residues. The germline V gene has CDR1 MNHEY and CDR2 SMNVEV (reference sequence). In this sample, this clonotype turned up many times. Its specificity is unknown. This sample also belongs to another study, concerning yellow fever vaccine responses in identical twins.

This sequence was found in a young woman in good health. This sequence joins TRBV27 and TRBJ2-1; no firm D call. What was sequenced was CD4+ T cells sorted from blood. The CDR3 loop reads CASSSVGSYNEQFF. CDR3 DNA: TGTGCCAGCAGTTCCGTCGGTTCCTACAATGAGCAGTTCTTC.